This TCR beta chain appears in the sequencing data of a study of shared clonotypes between healthy human individuals. Study observations and caveats: Few donors restricted represented genetic and exposure-history diversity. Non-shared clonotypes were found to have lower generation probabilities than the clonotypes that were shared by all four of the sorted-subset donors. Naive CD4 clonotypes were shared across a few donors at roughly 4.6%. The study generally estimated greater richness for naive than memory subsets.

Of note for this clone: Its antigen is still unknown.

Assay used: immunoSEQ multiplex PCR; TCRdb lists only in-frame clones, some missing. This table holds under 650,000 clones, 90% to 96% found once. With 1 base removed from V and 4 bases from J, the gap between germline ends came to 19 bases. In germline, CDR1 is LNHDA, CDR2 SQIVND (reference sequence). This CDR3 contains 17 residues. The chain combines TRBV19 with TRBJ1-1, with a possible D match to TRBD1 (6 bases). This clonotype was sampled from a woman aged 25 to 39 in good health. Material: naive CD4+ T cells sorted from blood. Subset noted: CD45RA+ positively selected. The DNA for the CDR3 is TGTGCCAGTAGTATAGGGGGCCGAAATTACAGGGTCACTGAAGCTTTCTTT. Its translation: CASSIGGRNYRVTEAFF.